This T cell receptor (beta chain) is drawn from a study of radiation and T cells in renal cell carcinoma. Regarding time point: blood 4 weeks post-SBRT, at nephrectomy. Treatment in this sample: 15 Gy SBRT to primary tumor, nephrectomy 4 weeks later. After SBRT, blood was collected at 2 and 4 weeks, plus baseline. The method was immunoSEQ multiplex PCR; TCRdb's version includes in-frame clones alone and lacks a portion of them. The profile shows around 170,000 clones, about 87% of them singletons. The CDR3 sequence is 15 residues long. Trimming cost V 7 bases and J 3 bases; bases outside gene matches: 11. Looked up from germline, CDR1 is MNHNY and CDR2 is SVGAGI (reference sequence).

The sequence came from a woman aged 45-60 years with renal cell carcinoma. This sequence joins TRBV6-6 and TRBJ2-7; 8 positions agree with TRBD1. Specimen: blood, collected from a patient whose treatment included radiotherapy and nephrectomy. For the CDR3, the DNA is TGTGCCAGCAATACGGACAGGGTGGGCCGCTACGAGCAGTACTTC. Amino acid sequence: CASNTDRVGRYEQYF.